This T cell receptor (beta chain) emerged from a study of cytomegalovirus exposure and HLA in healthy donors. The PCR contained 60 Vbeta and 13 Jbeta primers. The assay was immunoSEQ multiplex PCR, and TCRdb's table has in-frame clones only and misses some. The sample shows about 80,000 clones, around 75% of them seen only once. The V gene lost 8 bases and the J gene lost 6 bases, with 23 bases spanning the gap. CDR3 length: 16 amino acids. Germline CDR1 reads MNHEY; CDR2 reads SMNVEV (reference sequence). The sequenced sample consisted of PBMCs. This chain connects TRBV27 to TRBJ1-5, with D maybe TRBD1 (5 bases). The receptor comes from a woman between 40 and 50 years old in good health and CMV-seronegative. The CDR3 sequence is CASAWTSGGQGQPQHF. CDR3 in DNA: TGTGCCAGCGCATGGACATCTGGAGGGCAGGGTCAGCCCCAGCATTTT.